Listed below are T cell receptor beta chains from one sample, sequenced in a study of T-cell reconstitution after alpha-beta-depleted transplantation in children. TCRdb re-called the PCR reads through MiXCR, storing one row per CDR3 protein. The sample consists of approximately 980,000 distinct CDR3 sequences, about 29% of them appearing once. Sequenced material: PBMCs, mostly from graft donor cells, taken 360 days after TCRalphabeta/CD19-depleted stem cell transplant. The receptors shown here come from a boy under two years old who had a stem cell transplant for SCID, so the T cells may come from the graft donor. Each CDR3 is given with its conserved first and last residue. The D gene is left open where the match is weak. Clone size is given for some rows only: seen once, a few or many times, or a class if the clone is expanded.

TRBJ1-1	TRBV6-5	many	.	CASSYSITWGDTEAFF	TGTGCCAGCAGTTATTCGATCACCTGGGGGGACACTGAAGCTTTCTTT
TRBJ2-3	TRBV7-2	.	.	CASSLREGGRTDTQYF	TGTGCCAGCAGCTTAAGGGAGGGGGGCCGGACAGATACGCAGTATTTT
TRBJ1-1	TRBV6-1	.	.	CASRGRGFRRSTEAFF	TGTGCCAGCAGGGGGAGAGGGTTTCGACGGAGCACTGAAGCTTTCTTT
TRBJ2-7	TRBV11-1	.	.	CASGRYDQNTISSYEQYF	TGTGCCAGCGGCCGTTACGACCAAAATACCATTAGCTCCTACGAGCAGTACTTC
TRBJ2-1	TRBV4-2	few	TRBD2	CASSPTLMTSGGYNEQFF	TGTGCCAGCAGCCCCACCCTTATGACTAGCGGAGGATACAATGAGCAGTTCTTC
TRBJ1-5	TRBV28	.	TRBD1	CASSFLTGSRQPQHF	TGTGCCAGCAGTTTCTTGACAGGGTCACGGCAGCCCCAGCATTTT
TRBJ1-5	TRBV27	.	.	CASGHQPQHF	TGTGCCAGCGGGCATCAGCCCCAGCATTTT
TRBJ2-3	TRBV11-2	few	.	CASSLDYPTDTQYF	TGTGCCAGCAGCTTAGACTACCCTACAGATACGCAGTATTTT
TRBJ1-1	TRBV12-3/TRBV12-4	.	.	CASSLEAINTEAFF	TGTGCCAGCAGTTTGGAAGCAATAAACACTGAAGCTTTCTTT
TRBJ1-1	TRBV20-1	.	.	CSAQKANTEAFF	TGCAGTGCACAGAAAGCGAACACTGAAGCTTTCTTT
TRBJ2-3	TRBV4-3	.	.	CASSQEGPKAYPTDTQYF	TGCGCCAGCAGCCAAGAAGGTCCGAAGGCGTACCCGACAGATACGCAGTATTTT
TRBJ2-7	TRBV9	.	TRBD1	CASSIDRGNYEQYF	TGTGCCAGCAGCATAGACAGGGGGAACTACGAGCAGTACTTC
TRBJ1-2	TRBV29-1	few	.	CSVDRGNYGYTF	TGCAGCGTTGACAGGGGAAACTATGGCTACACCTTC
TRBJ2-1	TRBV18	.	.	CASSPPVGGSYNEQFF	TGTGCCAGCTCACCCCCGGTGGGTGGTTCCTACAATGAGCAGTTCTTC
TRBJ1-6	TRBV12-3/TRBV12-4	.	TRBD1	CASSSRQGRSPLHF	TGTGCCAGCAGTTCTAGACAGGGTCGTTCACCCCTCCACTTT
TRBJ1-2	TRBV6-5	.	TRBD1	CASSYEKTGNYGYTF	TGTGCCAGCAGTTACGAAAAGACAGGGAACTATGGCTACACCTTC
TRBJ2-3	TRBV6-5	.	.	CASSYAGDTTDTQYF	TGTGCCAGCAGTTACGCTGGGGACACCACAGATACGCAGTATTTT
TRBJ1-6	TRBV19	.	.	CASSPLGQGRSPLHF	TGTGCCAGTAGTCCACTGGGCCAGGGGAGGTCACCCCTCCACTTT
TRBJ2-3	TRBV7-9	few	.	CASSFDSSTDTQYF	TGTGCCAGCAGCTTTGACAGTAGCACAGATACGCAGTATTTT
TRBJ2-7	TRBV2	few	.	CASGGRFLAKEQYF	TGTGCCAGCGGGGGACGGTTCCTGGCGAAAGAGCAGTACTTC
TRBJ2-1	TRBV2	.	.	CASSVLAATPWDNEQFF	TGTGCCAGCAGTGTACTAGCAGCAACCCCCTGGGACAATGAGCAGTTCTTC
TRBJ1-3	TRBV20-1	.	TRBD1	CSARARGPAGNTIYF	TGCAGTGCTAGGGCCAGGGGGCCAGCTGGAAACACCATATATTTT
TRBJ2-5	TRBV6-2/TRBV6-3	.	.	CASSYEAASPQETQYF	TGTGCCAGCAGTTATGAGGCAGCCTCACCCCAAGAGACCCAGTACTTC
TRBJ2-7	TRBV5-1	.	TRBD2	CASSLAPRGGVGYEQYF	TGCGCCAGCAGCTTGGCCCCCCGGGGGGGAGTCGGATACGAGCAGTACTTC
TRBJ2-7	TRBV20-1	.	.	CSAFTGRYEQYF	TGCAGTGCTTTCACAGGGCGCTACGAGCAGTACTTC
TRBJ2-2	TRBV7-7	.	.	CASSPRVGGELFF	TGTGCCAGCAGCCCCCGTGTTGGCGGGGAGCTGTTTTTT
TRBJ2-1	TRBV5-1	few	.	CASSYAGNEQFF	TGCGCCAGCAGCTACGCAGGGAATGAGCAGTTCTTC
TRBJ2-3	TRBV2	few	.	CASGIALTGTDTQYF	TGTGCCAGCGGGATAGCGTTGACGGGCACAGATACGCAGTATTTT
TRBJ2-7	TRBV12-3/TRBV12-4	few	.	CASSFIPPYEQYF	TGTGCCAGCAGTTTTATCCCCCCGTACGAGCAGTACTTC
TRBJ2-1	TRBV5-1	.	TRBD2	CASRGLAGGRGYNEQFF	TGCGCCAGCAGAGGACTAGCGGGGGGCCGGGGATACAATGAGCAGTTCTTC
TRBJ2-7	TRBV28	few	.	CATTGKGIAYEQYF	TGTGCCACCACGGGGAAGGGTATTGCCTACGAGCAGTACTTC
TRBJ2-3	TRBV20-1	.	.	CSAKNFGGVYTQYF	TGCAGTGCTAAGAATTTCGGGGGTGTTTATACGCAGTATTTT
TRBJ2-5	TRBV2	.	.	CASSEARRAEYF	TGTGCCAGCAGTGAAGCGCGAAGGGCTGAGTACTTC
TRBJ1-2	TRBV6-5	.	TRBD1	CASSSQGGGYGYTF	TGTGCCAGCAGTTCACAGGGGGGTGGGTATGGCTACACCTTC
TRBJ2-1	TRBV28	once	.	CASSFGFNEQFF	TGTGCCAGCAGTTTTGGATTCAATGAGCAGTTCTTC
TRBJ2-7	TRBV10-2	.	.	CASSGRVSYEQYF	TGCGCCAGCAGTGGGAGAGTCTCCTACGAGCAGTACTTC
TRBJ1-1	TRBV7-2	few	.	CASSLVAVKMNTEAFF	TGTGCCAGCAGCTTAGTGGCGGTCAAGATGAACACTGAAGCTTTCTTT
TRBJ2-3	TRBV3-1	.	.	CASSQIDTQYF	TGTGCCAGCAGCCAAATAGATACGCAGTATTTT
TRBJ2-3	TRBV7-2	many	TRBD2	CASSLAGLGTDTQYF	TGTGCCAGCAGCCTAGCGGGGCTCGGCACAGATACGCAGTATTTT
TRBJ2-5	TRBV4-1	.	.	CASSLIAAETQYF	TGCGCCAGCAGCCTAATAGCGGCAGAGACCCAGTACTTC
TRBJ2-3	TRBV7-2	once	.	CASSRTSNPDTQYF	TGTGCCAGCAGCAGAACTAGTAACCCAGATACGCAGTATTTT
TRBJ1-1	TRBV5-1	.	TRBD1	CASSLATGLNTEAFF	TGCGCCAGCAGCTTGGCGACAGGGTTGAACACTGAAGCTTTCTTT
TRBJ2-7	TRBV12-3/TRBV12-4	few	.	CASSSNPPPIGEQYF	TGTGCCAGCAGTTCCAACCCCCCACCCATAGGGGAGCAGTACTTC
TRBJ1-1	TRBV12-3/TRBV12-4	.	.	CASSFFLNTEAFF	TGTGCCAGCAGTTTTTTCCTGAACACTGAAGCTTTCTTT
TRBJ2-5	TRBV5-6	few	TRBD1	CASSPDRVSQETQYF	TGTGCCAGCAGCCCGGACAGGGTCTCCCAAGAGACCCAGTACTTC
TRBJ1-2	TRBV7-9	.	.	CASSLVAASVNYGYTF	TGTGCCAGCAGCTTAGTCGCAGCATCGGTGAACTATGGCTACACCTTC
TRBJ1-4	TRBV7-9	few	.	CASSFPSGTWVNEKLFF	TGTGCCAGCAGCTTCCCTTCAGGGACTTGGGTTAATGAAAAACTGTTTTTT
TRBJ2-3	TRBV7-7	.	TRBD2	CASSMNRLADTQYF	TGTGCCAGCAGCATGAACAGACTAGCTGATACGCAGTATTTT
TRBJ2-1	TRBV4-3	once	.	CASSQELISYNEQFF	TGCGCCAGCAGCCAAGAACTGATCTCCTACAATGAGCAGTTCTTC
TRBJ2-7	TRBV20-1	few	TRBD2	CSASIPSGGTGYEQYF	TGCAGTGCTAGTATTCCTAGCGGGGGCACCGGGTACGAGCAGTACTTC
TRBJ2-1	TRBV12-3/TRBV12-4	.	.	CASSLSRVPYNEQFF	TGTGCCAGCAGTTTATCCAGGGTGCCCTACAATGAGCAGTTCTTC
TRBJ2-3	TRBV5-4	few	TRBD1	CASSDGTGGSNTQYF	TGTGCCAGCAGCGACGGGACAGGGGGATCAAATACGCAGTATTTT
TRBJ2-5	TRBV10-3	.	.	CAISVSEGGVETQYF	TGTGCCATCAGTGTTTCCGAGGGGGGGGTTGAGACCCAGTACTTC
TRBJ2-3	TRBV5-8	.	.	CASSAGDYSTDTQYF	TGTGCCAGCAGCGCAGGGGACTATAGCACAGATACGCAGTATTTT
TRBJ2-3	TRBV5-1	.	.	CASSTRQLDTQYF	TGCGCCAGCAGCACCCGACAGCTAGATACGCAGTATTTT
TRBJ2-5	TRBV5-1	.	.	CASSLAGQIQETQYF	TGCGCCAGCAGCTTGGCCGGGCAGATACAAGAGACCCAGTACTTC
TRBJ2-3	TRBV9	.	TRBD2	CASSVRTGLKPDTQYF	TGTGCCAGCAGCGTACGGACGGGACTAAAACCCGATACGCAGTATTTT
TRBJ2-2	TRBV12-3/TRBV12-4	.	.	CASSPRVLNTGELFF	TGTGCCAGCAGTCCCCGAGTCCTTAACACCGGGGAGCTGTTTTTT
TRBJ2-7	TRBV28	.	TRBD1	CASFDRGTYEQYF	TGTGCCAGTTTCGACAGGGGTACCTACGAGCAGTACTTC